Included here is one T cell receptor beta chain sequence, with context. This clonotype was seen a few times. The specificity of this receptor is unknown. No quality values exist for individual bases; no much larger clone is one base distant. The listed sequencing device is Illumina HiSeq 2500. Quantitative 5'-RACE with molecular barcodes was the method used to prepare the TCR beta libraries. Per the original workflow: To identify disease-linked TCR variants, a new computational method was used, one built on a probabilistic model of VDJ rearrangement. TCRdb itself trimmed the public reads at Q25 with fastp, ran MiXCR and retained productive beta chains. Rows are combined by CDR3 protein, so each entry shows the most common genes and DNA. The V and J calls and clone size come from TCRdb's table, not from the authors' own analysis. The sample contains around 250,000 distinct CDR3 sequences, roughly a tenth of them found a single time. The ten largest account for under 7% of the sample.

This record belongs to a study of CD8 T cells in ankylosing spondylitis (dated by TCRdb to between 2016 and 2019). In the study overall: The study set out to find disease-linked TCR variants by profiling T cell receptor beta repertoires in ankylosing spondylitis patients and healthy donors. The full study cohort comprised roughly 24 ankylosing spondylitis patients and 85 to 120 healthy donors. Peripheral blood was sampled, and synovial fluid was also collected from ankylosing spondylitis patients. Overall results and qualifications from the work: The disease-linked clones had a CD8+ phenotype and were found at relatively low frequencies in peripheral blood. Some TCR beta motif variants had previously been reported in synovial fluid and blood of reactive arthritis patients, which suggested common disease-initiation mechanisms. The disease-linked clones were reported to be significantly enriched in matched synovial fluid samples from ankylosing spondylitis patients. Blood from ankylosing spondylitis patients appeared to be characterized by a TCR beta motif composed of under 10 highly homologous amino acid variants.

The CDR3 sequence holds 15 residues, the cysteine and phenylalanine included. Of the read, only the CDR3 DNA is kept; its 45 bases are in frame from base 1. The junction carries 11 bases between V and J, which are trimmed by 2 bases and 0 bases respectively. Rearrangement joined TRBV12-3 or TRBV12-4 to TRBJ2-7; TRBD2 is perhaps the D gene, given 5 matching bases. This TCR came from a male donor with ankylosing spondylitis or in good health (not recorded which). The sample comprised blood, either unsorted or a sorted T cell fraction (not recorded which). At the DNA level, the sequence is TGTGCCAGCAGTTTACAGGCGGGCCTCTCCTACGAGCAGTACTTC. Its protein product is CASSLQAGLSYEQYF.